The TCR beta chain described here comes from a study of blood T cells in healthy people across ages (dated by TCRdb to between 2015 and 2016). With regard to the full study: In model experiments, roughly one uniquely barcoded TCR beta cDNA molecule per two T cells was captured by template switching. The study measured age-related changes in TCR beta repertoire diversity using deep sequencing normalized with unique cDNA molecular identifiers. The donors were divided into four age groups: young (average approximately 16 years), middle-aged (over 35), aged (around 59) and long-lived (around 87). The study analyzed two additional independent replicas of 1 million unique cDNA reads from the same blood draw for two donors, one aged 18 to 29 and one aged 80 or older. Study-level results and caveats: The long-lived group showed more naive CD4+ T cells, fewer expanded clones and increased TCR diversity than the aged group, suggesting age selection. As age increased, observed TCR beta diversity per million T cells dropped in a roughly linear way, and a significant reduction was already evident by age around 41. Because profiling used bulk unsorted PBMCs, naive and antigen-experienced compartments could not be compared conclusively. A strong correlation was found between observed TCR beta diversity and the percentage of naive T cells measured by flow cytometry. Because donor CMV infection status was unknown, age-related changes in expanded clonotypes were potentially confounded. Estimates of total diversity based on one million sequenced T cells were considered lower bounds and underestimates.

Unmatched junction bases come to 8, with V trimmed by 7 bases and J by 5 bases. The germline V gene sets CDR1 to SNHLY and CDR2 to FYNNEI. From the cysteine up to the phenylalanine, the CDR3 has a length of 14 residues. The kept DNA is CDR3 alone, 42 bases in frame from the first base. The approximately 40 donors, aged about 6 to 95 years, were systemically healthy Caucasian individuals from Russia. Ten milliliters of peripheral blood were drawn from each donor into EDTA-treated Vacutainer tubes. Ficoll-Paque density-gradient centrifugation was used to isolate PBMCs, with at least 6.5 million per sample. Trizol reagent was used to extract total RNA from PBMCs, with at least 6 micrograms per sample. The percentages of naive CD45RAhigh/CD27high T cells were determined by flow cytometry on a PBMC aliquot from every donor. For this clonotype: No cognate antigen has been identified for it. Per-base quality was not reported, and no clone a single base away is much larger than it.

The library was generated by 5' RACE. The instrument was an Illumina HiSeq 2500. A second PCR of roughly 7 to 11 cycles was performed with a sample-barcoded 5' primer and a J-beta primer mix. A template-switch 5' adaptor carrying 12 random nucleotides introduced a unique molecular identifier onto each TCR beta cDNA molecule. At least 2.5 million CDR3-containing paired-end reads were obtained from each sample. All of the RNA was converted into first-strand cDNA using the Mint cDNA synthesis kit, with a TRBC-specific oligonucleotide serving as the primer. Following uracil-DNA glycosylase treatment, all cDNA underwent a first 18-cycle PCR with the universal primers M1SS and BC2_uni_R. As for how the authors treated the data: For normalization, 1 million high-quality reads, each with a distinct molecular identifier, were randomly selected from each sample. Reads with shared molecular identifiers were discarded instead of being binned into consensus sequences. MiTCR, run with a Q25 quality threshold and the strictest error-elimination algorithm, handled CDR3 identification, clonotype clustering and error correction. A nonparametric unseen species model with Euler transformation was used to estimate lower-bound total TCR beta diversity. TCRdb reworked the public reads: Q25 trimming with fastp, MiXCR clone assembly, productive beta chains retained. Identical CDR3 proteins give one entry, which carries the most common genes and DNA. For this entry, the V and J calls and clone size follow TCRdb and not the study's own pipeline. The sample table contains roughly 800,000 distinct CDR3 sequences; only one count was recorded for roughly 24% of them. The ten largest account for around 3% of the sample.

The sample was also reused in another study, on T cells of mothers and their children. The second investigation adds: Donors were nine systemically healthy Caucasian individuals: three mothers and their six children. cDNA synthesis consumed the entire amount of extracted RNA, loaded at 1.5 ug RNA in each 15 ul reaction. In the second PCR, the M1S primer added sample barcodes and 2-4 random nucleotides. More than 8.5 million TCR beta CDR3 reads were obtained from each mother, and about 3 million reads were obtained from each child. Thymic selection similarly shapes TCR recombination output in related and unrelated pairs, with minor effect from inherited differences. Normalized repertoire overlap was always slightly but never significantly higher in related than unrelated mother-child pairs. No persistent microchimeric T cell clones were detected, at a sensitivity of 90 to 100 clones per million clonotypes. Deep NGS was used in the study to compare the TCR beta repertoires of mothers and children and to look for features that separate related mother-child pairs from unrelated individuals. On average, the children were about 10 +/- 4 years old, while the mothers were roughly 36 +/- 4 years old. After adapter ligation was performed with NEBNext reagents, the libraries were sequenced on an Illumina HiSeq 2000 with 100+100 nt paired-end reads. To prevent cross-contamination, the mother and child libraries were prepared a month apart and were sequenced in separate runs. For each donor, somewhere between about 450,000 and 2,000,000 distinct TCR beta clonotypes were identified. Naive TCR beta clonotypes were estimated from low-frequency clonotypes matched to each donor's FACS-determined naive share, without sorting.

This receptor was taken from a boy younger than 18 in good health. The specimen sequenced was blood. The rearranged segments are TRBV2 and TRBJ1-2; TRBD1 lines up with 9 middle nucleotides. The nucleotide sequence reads TGTGCCAGCACCAAGGGACAGGGCGAATATGGCTACACCTTC. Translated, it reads CASTKGQGEYGYTF. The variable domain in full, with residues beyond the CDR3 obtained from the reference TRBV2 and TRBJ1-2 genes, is EPEVTQTPSHQVTQMGQEVILRCVPISNHLYFYWYRQILGQKVEFLVSFYNNEISEKSEIFDDQFSVERPDGSNFTLKIRSTKLEDSAMYFCASTKGQGEYGYTFGSGTRLTVV.